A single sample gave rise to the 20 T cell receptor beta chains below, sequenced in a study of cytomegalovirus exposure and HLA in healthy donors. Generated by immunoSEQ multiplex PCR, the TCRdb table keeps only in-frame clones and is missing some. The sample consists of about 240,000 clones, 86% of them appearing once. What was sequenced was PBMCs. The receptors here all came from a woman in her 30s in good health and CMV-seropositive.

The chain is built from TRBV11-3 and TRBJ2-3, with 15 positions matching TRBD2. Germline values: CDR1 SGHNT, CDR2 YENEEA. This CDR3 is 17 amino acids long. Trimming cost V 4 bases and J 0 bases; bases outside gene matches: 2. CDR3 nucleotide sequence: TGTGCCAGCAGCTCAGGACTAGCGGGAGGGAGCACAGATACGCAGTATTTT. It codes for CASSSGLAGGSTDTQYF.

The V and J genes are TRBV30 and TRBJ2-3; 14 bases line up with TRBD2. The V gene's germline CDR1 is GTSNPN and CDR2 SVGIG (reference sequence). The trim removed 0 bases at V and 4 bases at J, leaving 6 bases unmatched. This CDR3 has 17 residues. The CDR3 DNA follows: TGTGCCTGGAGTGTACGAAGGACTAGCGGGAGGCCAGATACGCAGTATTTT. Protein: CAWSVRRTSGRPDTQYF.

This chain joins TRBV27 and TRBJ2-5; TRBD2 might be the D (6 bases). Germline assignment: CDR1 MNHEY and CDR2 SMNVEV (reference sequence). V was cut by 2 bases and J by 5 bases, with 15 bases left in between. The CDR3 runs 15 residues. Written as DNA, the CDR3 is TGTGCCAGCAGTTTAGGGTTAGCGGTAGGGGAGACCCAGTACTTC. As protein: CASSLGLAVGETQYF.

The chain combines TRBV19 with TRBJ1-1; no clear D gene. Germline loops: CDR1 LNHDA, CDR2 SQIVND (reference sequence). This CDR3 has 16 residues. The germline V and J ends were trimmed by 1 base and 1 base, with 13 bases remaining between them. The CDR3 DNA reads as TGTGCCAGTAGTATAGTTCGGACTATCAGGAACACTGAAGCTTTCTTT. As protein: CASSIVRTIRNTEAFF.

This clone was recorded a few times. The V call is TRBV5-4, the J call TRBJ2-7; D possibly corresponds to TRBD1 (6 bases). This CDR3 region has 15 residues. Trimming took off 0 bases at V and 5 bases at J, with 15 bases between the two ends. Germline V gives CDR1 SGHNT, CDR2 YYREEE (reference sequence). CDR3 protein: CASSLANREVHEQYF. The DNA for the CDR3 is TGTGCCAGCAGCTTGGCCAACAGGGAAGTACACGAGCAGTACTTC.

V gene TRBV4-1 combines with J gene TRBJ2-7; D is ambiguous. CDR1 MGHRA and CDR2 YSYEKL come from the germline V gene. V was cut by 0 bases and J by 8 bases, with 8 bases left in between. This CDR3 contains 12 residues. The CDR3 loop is CASSQDSRKQYF. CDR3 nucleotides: TGCGCCAGCAGCCAAGATTCGAGGAAGCAGTACTTC.

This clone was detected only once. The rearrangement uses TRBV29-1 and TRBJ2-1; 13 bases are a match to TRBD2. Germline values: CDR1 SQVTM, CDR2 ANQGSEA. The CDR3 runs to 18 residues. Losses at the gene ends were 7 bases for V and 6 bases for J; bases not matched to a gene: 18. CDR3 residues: CSARTYKPGTSGANEQFF. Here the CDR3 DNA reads TGCAGCGCTAGGACATATAAACCCGGGACTAGCGGGGCCAATGAGCAGTTCTTC.

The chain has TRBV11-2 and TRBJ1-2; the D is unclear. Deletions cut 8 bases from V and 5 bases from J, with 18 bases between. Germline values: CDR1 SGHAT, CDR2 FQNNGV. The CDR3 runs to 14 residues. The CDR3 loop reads CASRPVGGRYGYTF. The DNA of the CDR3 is TGTGCCAGCCGCCCCGTAGGTGGGAGGTATGGCTACACCTTC.

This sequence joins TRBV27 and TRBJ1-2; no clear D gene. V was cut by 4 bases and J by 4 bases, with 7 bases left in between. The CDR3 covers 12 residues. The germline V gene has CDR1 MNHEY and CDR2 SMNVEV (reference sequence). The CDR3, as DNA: TGTGCCAGCAGTTCGGGGAGCTATGGCTACACCTTC. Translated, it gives CASSSGSYGYTF.

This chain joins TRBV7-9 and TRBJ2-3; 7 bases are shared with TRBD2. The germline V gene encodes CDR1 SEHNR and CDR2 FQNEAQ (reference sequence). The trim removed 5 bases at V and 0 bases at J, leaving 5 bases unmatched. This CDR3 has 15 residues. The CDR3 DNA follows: TGTGCCAGCAGCCCCCTAGCGGCTAGCACAGATACGCAGTATTTT. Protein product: CASSPLAASTDTQYF.

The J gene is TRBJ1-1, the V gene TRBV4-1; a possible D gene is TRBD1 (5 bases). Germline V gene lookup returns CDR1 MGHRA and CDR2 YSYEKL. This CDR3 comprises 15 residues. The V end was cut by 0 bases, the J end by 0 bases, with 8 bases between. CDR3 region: CASSQEPGVNTEAFF. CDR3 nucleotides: TGCGCCAGCAGCCAAGAGCCGGGGGTGAACACTGAAGCTTTCTTT.

In nucleotides, the CDR3 is TGTGCCAGTAGTATAGGGGACATTCATAGCAATCAGCCCCAGCATTTT. Protein sequence: CASSIGDIHSNQPQHF. The chain couples TRBV19 to TRBJ1-5, with D possibly being TRBD1 (6 bases). Trimming stripped 1 base from V and 0 bases from J, with 10 bases between. In germline, CDR1 is LNHDA, CDR2 SQIVND (reference sequence). The CDR3 spans 16 residues.

The CDR3 sequence is CAISESSGLMNEQFF. DNA of the CDR3: TGTGCCATCAGTGAAAGTAGCGGGCTGATGAATGAGCAGTTCTTC. This chain joins TRBV10-3 and TRBJ2-1; TRBD2 matches 7 bases. Germline assignment: CDR1 ENHRY and CDR2 SYGVKD. The junction had 9 bases not matched to a gene; V was cut back by 3 bases and J by 7 bases. The CDR3 consists of 15 residues.

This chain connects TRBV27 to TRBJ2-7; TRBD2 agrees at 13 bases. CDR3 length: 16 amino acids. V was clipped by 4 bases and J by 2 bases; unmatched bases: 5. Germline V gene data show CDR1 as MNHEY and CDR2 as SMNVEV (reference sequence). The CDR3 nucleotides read TGTGCCAGCAGTTCCCGGACTAGCGGGAGCCCCTACGAGCAGTACTTC. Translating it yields CASSSRTSGSPYEQYF.

The CDR3 is CASGKTSGSDEQYF. The CDR3 DNA reads TGCGCCAGCGGCAAAACTAGCGGGAGCGACGAGCAGTACTTC. The V call is TRBV5-1, the J call TRBJ2-7; 11 positions agree with TRBD2. V shed 7 bases and J 5 bases; nucleotides not matched to a gene: 8. Germline CDR1 and CDR2: SGHRS and YFSETQ. The CDR3 runs 14 residues.

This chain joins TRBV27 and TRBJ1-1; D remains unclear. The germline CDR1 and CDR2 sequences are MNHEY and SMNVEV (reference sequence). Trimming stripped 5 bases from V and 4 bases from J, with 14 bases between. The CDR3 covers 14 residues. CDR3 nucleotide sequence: TGTGCCAGCAGTGGTGAGGGCTGGAGCACTGAAGCTTTCTTT. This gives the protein CASSGEGWSTEAFF.

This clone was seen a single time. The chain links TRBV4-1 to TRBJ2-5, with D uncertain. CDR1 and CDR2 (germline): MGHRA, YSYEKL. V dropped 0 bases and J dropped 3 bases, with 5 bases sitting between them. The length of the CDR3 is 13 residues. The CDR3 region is CASSQDPEETQYF. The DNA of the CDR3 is TGCGCCAGCAGCCAAGATCCAGAAGAGACCCAGTACTTC.

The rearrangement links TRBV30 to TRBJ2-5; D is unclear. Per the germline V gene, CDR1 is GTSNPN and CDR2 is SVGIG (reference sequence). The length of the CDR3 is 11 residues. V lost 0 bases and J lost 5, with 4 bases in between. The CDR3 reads CAWSVQETQYF. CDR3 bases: TGTGCCTGGAGTGTACAGGAGACCCAGTACTTC.

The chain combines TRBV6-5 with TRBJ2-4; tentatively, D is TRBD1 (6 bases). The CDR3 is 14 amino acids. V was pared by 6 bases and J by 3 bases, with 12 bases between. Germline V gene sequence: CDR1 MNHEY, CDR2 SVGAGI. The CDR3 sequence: CASRDRDNKNIQYF. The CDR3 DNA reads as TGTGCCAGCAGAGACCGGGACAACAAAAACATTCAGTACTTC.

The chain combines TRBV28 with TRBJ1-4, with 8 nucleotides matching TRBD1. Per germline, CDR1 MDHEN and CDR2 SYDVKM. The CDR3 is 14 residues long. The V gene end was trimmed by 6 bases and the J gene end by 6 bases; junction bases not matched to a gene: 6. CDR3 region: CASRNTGGDEKLFF. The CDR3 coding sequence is TGTGCCAGCAGAAATACAGGGGGGGATGAAAAACTGTTTTTT.